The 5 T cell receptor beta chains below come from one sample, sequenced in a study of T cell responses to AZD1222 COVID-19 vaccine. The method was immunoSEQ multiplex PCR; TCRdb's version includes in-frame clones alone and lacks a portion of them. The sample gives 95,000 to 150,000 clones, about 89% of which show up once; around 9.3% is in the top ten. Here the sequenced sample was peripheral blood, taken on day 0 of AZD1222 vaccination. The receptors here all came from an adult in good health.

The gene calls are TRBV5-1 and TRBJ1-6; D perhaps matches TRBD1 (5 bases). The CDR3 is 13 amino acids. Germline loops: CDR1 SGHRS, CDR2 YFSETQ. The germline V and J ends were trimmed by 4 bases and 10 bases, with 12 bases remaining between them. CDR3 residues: CASSPLGQSPLHF. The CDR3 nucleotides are TGCGCCAGCAGCCCCCTGGGGCAATCACCCCTCCACTTT.

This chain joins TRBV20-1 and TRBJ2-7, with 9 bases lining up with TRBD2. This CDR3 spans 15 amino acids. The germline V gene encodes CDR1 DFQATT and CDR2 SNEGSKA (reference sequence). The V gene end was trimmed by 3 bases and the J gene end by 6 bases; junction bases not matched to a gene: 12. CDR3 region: CSASFPPGLAGEQYF. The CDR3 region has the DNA TGCAGTGCTAGTTTCCCTCCGGGACTAGCAGGCGAGCAGTACTTC.

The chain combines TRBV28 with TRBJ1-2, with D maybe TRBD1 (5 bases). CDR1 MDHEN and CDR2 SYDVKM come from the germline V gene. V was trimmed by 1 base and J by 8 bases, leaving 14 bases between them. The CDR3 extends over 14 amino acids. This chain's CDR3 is CASSLLGGAGGYTF. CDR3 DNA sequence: TGTGCCAGCAGTTTATTGGGAGGGGCCGGGGGCTACACCTTC.

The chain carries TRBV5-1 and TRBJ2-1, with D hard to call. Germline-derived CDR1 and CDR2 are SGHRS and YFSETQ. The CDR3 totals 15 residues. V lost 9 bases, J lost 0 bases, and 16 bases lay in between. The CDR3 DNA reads TGCGCCACCCGACCGGACGCCAGCTCCTACAATGAGCAGTTCTTC. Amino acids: CATRPDASSYNEQFF.

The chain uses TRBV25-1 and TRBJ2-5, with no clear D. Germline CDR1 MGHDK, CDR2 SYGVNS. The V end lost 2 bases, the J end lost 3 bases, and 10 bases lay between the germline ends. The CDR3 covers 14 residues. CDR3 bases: TGTGCCAGCAGTGAACTGGATACAAAAGAGACCCAGTACTTC. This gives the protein CASSELDTKETQYF.